This T cell receptor beta chain was recovered during a study of blood T cell repertoires in COVID-19. Study information: The United States, Italy and Spain supplied acute and convalescent COVID-19 samples.

Methods used by the authors: The assay estimated nucleated cells by amplifying reference gene primers. Sequencing was performed with immunoSEQ multiplex PCR; in TCRdb, only in-frame clones are kept and a portion is missing. V and J calls and clone size are copied from that table; D and trimming were computed from the DNA. The sample has 55,000 to 75,000 clones, 70% to 75% seen once; the top ten hold 35%. This CDR3 is 14 amino acids long. V gave up 3 bases and J gave up 5 bases, with 15 bases separating them. In germline, CDR1 is SGHKS, CDR2 YYEKEE (reference sequence). This clonotype was sampled from a woman aged 70-85 years with acute or convalescent COVID-19. This chain links TRBV5-5 with TRBJ2-7, with D possibly matching TRBD2 (6 bases). Input material: peripheral blood. CDR3 nucleotides: TGTGCCAGCAGCTCGGGACTTCTTAACCACGAGCAGTACTTC. The encoded protein is CASSSGLLNHEQYF.